The next 20 T cell receptor beta chains were all read from a single sample in a study of technical replicates of blood from several donors. Assay: immunoSEQ multiplex PCR; the TCRdb copy retains only in-frame clones and omits some. This table holds roughly 93,000 clones, approximately 96% found once. Specimen: T cells isolated from PBMCs. These receptors came from a human donor in good health.

The CDR3: CASSLLAGETQYF. The CDR3 DNA follows: TGTGCCAGCTCGCTCCTAGCTGGAGAGACCCAGTACTTC. The chain has TRBV18 and TRBJ2-5; a weak D match, TRBD2 (5 bases). Trimming shortened V by 6 bases and J by 4 bases, and 12 bases separated the two germline ends. The CDR3 extends over 13 amino acids. Germline V lookup: CDR1 KGHSH, CDR2 LQKENI.

The CDR3 sequence: CASSLVGTYEQYF. CDR3 DNA: TGTGCCAGCAGCTTAGTGGGCACCTACGAGCAGTACTTC. This chain connects TRBV11-2 to TRBJ2-7; D unresolved. This CDR3 comprises 13 residues. CDR1 and CDR2 from the germline V gene are SGHAT and FQNNGV. Trimming removed 1 base from V and 2 bases from J, with 6 bases in between.

The J gene is TRBJ2-7, the V gene TRBV10-3, with D unresolved. This CDR3 is 12 amino acids long. Germline V gene sequence: CDR1 ENHRY, CDR2 SYGVKD. V lost 0 bases to trimming and J lost 12 bases, with 12 bases between them. In DNA, the CDR3 is TGTGCCATCAGTGAGTCGGGCCCCCACTTGTACTTC. Amino acid sequence: CAISESGPHLYF.

This clone is a singleton in its sample. The chain combines TRBV28 with TRBJ1-2; maybe TRBD1 (6 bases). The germline CDR1 and CDR2 sequences are MDHEN and SYDVKM. The CDR3 is 15 amino acids. Trimming removed 3 bases at V and 6 bases at J, with 17 bases between. CDR3 sequence reads: CASSLDVGGLDGYTF. CDR3 in DNA: TGTGCCAGCAGTTTGGATGTCGGGGGGCTCGATGGCTACACCTTC.

The chain recombines TRBV7-9 with TRBJ1-2, with D tentatively TRBD1 (5 bases). CDR1 and CDR2 (germline): SEHNR, FQNEAQ (reference sequence). The V end was cut by 5 bases, the J end by 4 bases, with 11 bases between. There are 13 residues in the CDR3. The CDR3 loop is CASSDEGVYGYTF. The CDR3 region has the DNA TGTGCCAGCAGCGATGAAGGGGTCTATGGCTACACCTTC.

V usage is TRBV29-1 and J usage is TRBJ2-3; 8 bases match TRBD2. V shed 6 bases and J 3 bases; nucleotides not matched to a gene: 5. Germline V gene data show CDR1 as SQVTM and CDR2 as ANQGSEA. The CDR3 is 13 amino acids. Written as DNA, the CDR3 is TGCAGCGTCGGGGGGGCCCGAACAGATACGCAGTATTTT. It is translated as CSVGGARTDTQYF.

The gene calls are TRBV28 and TRBJ1-2; D might be TRBD1 (5 bases). Trimming stripped 3 bases from V and 4 bases from J, with 12 bases between. The CDR3 totals 14 residues. CDR1 is MDHEN and CDR2 is SYDVKM in the germline V gene. In nucleotides, the CDR3 is TGTGCCAGCAGTTTGGGGGGACCAGGCTATGGCTACACCTTC. As protein: CASSLGGPGYGYTF.

This CDR3 is CASSSGGGQETQYF. The CDR3 DNA reads as TGCGCCAGCAGCTCCGGGGGAGGGCAAGAGACCCAGTACTTC. The J gene is TRBJ2-5, the V gene TRBV4-1; TRBD2 agrees at 7 bases. This CDR3 contains 14 residues. Germline V lookup: CDR1 MGHRA, CDR2 YSYEKL. After removal of 5 bases from V and 2 bases from J, the junction contained 5 bases not matched to a gene.

The table lists this clone with a few counts. The chain has TRBV9 and TRBJ1-1, with 7 bases matching TRBD1. This CDR3 region has 14 residues. V was clipped by 0 bases and J by 6 bases; unmatched bases: 5. Germline loops: CDR1 SGDLS, CDR2 YYNGEE. The CDR3 bases are TGTGCCAGCAGCGTAGCAGGGGGTATCGCTGAAGCTTTCTTT. Its protein is CASSVAGGIAEAFF.

The chain joins TRBV5-4 to TRBJ2-3; TRBD1 might be the D (6 bases). The germline V gene encodes CDR1 SGHNT and CDR2 YYREEE (reference sequence). This CDR3 has 15 amino acids. The germline V and J ends were trimmed by 10 bases and 1 base, with 19 bases remaining between them. The DNA of the CDR3 is TGTGCCGCTATGGGGCCAGGGGACGGCACAGATACGCAGTATTTT. Protein sequence: CAAMGPGDGTDTQYF.

This chain connects TRBV18 to TRBJ1-3, with no clear D. CDR1 and CDR2 (germline): KGHSH, LQKENI. Trimming pared 1 base from V and 0 bases from J, leaving 7 bases between. This CDR3 spans 15 amino acids. CDR3 nucleotides: TGTGCCAGCTCACCACAAGGGAGCTCTGGAAACACCATATATTTT. Residues: CASSPQGSSGNTIYF.

CDR3 DNA: TGTGCCGCCGCAGGGGACCGTGAGGAGCAGTACTTC. Protein: CAAAGDREEQYF. The gene calls are TRBV28 and TRBJ2-7; D is perhaps TRBD1 (6 bases). The germline V gene encodes CDR1 MDHEN and CDR2 SYDVKM. V was shortened by 11 bases and J by 7 bases, with 18 bases between the two germline ends. The CDR3 has 12 amino acids.

The chain links TRBV5-1 to TRBJ2-4; D remains unclear. The germline gives CDR1 SGHRS, CDR2 YFSETQ. V lost 0 bases to trimming and J lost 1 base, with 11 bases between them. The CDR3 extends over 16 amino acids. This CDR3 is CASSLDSSTAKNIQYF. The CDR3 nucleotides are TGCGCCAGCAGCTTGGATAGTAGTACGGCCAAAAACATTCAGTACTTC. Drawing the rest from reference TRBV5-1 and TRBJ2-4, the complete variable domain is KAGVTQTPRYLIKTRGQQVTLSCSPISGHRSVSWYQQTPGQGLQFLFEYFSETQRNKGNFPGRFSGRQFSNSRSEMNVSTLELGDSALYLCASSLDSSTAKNIQYFGAGTRLSVL.

This chain uses TRBV10-3 with TRBJ2-2; D might be TRBD1 (6 bases). The CDR3 is 14 residues long. Trimming cost V 4 bases and J 4 bases, with 10 bases left between them. CDR1 is ENHRY and CDR2 is SYGVKD in the germline V gene. The CDR3 DNA sequence: TGTGCCATCAGTGCACAGGGAAGCACCGGGGAGCTGTTTTTT. It specifies CAISAQGSTGELFF.

The chain has TRBV27 and TRBJ1-2, with 8 bases matching TRBD1. This CDR3 has 18 amino acids. V lost 0 bases to trimming and J lost 5 bases; unmatched junction nucleotides: 14. The germline CDR1 and CDR2 sequences are MNHEY and SMNVEV (reference sequence). The CDR3 spells CASSLSPFNTGQGYGYTF. CDR3 DNA sequence: TGTGCCAGCAGTTTATCCCCTTTTAACACAGGACAGGGTTATGGCTACACCTTC.

The chain couples TRBV7-8 to TRBJ1-3, with TRBD1 matching 8 bases. The CDR3 is 17 amino acids. The germline V gene encodes CDR1 SGHVS and CDR2 FQNEAQ. With V trimmed by 4 bases and J by 0 bases, 8 bases remained unmatched. CDR3 amino acids: CASSWLGQGSSGNTIYF. CDR3 bases: TGTGCCAGCAGCTGGCTCGGACAGGGAAGCTCTGGAAACACCATATATTTT.

The chain employs TRBV6-5 and TRBJ2-1, with D hard to call. Trimming removed 10 bases from V and 5 bases from J, with 15 bases in between. This CDR3 is built from 13 residues. CDR1 and CDR2 from the germline V gene are MNHEY and SVGAGI. The CDR3 nucleotides read TGTGCCACCCAGAGGCCGAGTAACAATGAGCAGTTCTTC. Translating it yields CATQRPSNNEQFF.

CDR3 protein: CASSRLAGVYEQYF. The CDR3 DNA reads TGCGCCAGCAGCCGACTAGCGGGAGTTTACGAGCAGTACTTC. The chain carries TRBV4-1 and TRBJ2-7; 12 nucleotides align to TRBD2. CDR3 size: 14 residues. Trimming at V came to 4 bases and at J to 4 bases, leaving 2 bases not matched to a gene. Germline V gene data show CDR1 as MGHRA and CDR2 as YSYEKL.

The V and J genes are TRBV29-1 and TRBJ1-1, with D possibly TRBD1 on 6 matching bases. The germline V gene encodes CDR1 SQVTM and CDR2 ANQGSEA. The CDR3 has 13 residues. V lost 6 bases and J lost 2, with 13 bases in between. The CDR3 region has the DNA TGCAGCGTCCCGATGGACAGTAACACTGAAGCTTTCTTT. Translation: CSVPMDSNTEAFF.

V and J are TRBV7-9 and TRBJ1-1, with D hard to call. This CDR3 is 14 amino acids long. Germline CDR1 reads SEHNR; CDR2 reads FQNEAQ (reference sequence). With 5 bases removed from V and 0 bases from J, the gap between germline ends came to 10 bases. DNA for the CDR3: TGTGCCAGCAGCCAGAGGGCCATGAACACTGAAGCTTTCTTT. It codes for CASSQRAMNTEAFF.